Described below is a single T cell receptor beta chain sequence and its context. This clonotype showed up many times. The target of this receptor is not known. The input lacks base qualities; no much larger clone sits a single base away. The library was produced with PCR. Data came from an Illumina HiSeq 2500. To normalize quantification of the TCRbeta repertoire, the TCR libraries were built with molecular barcoding that relied on unique molecular identifiers. The raw public reads went through TCRdb reprocessing: fastp at Q25, MiXCR clone calling, in-frame beta chains kept. Rows with one shared CDR3 protein collapse into an entry with the most common genes and DNA. For this sample there are 600,000 to 700,000 distinct CDR3 sequences; approximately 17% appear just once. The ten largest make up approximately 1% of the sample. This sample was included in a study of T-cell reconstitution after alpha-beta-depleted transplantation in children (dated by TCRdb to about 2016). In the study overall: The study quantitatively tracked T-cell immune reconstitution after TCRalphabeta/CD19-depleted allogeneic hematopoietic cell transplantation in children using TCR repertoire profiling.

This TCR came from a human donor who donated a stem cell graft to a child with acute myeloid leukemia. The sample here was PBMCs from the stem cell graft donor, taken from the stem cell graft.

The CDR3: CASRSGLAGVNEQFF. The nucleotide sequence is given as TGTGCCAGCAGAAGCGGACTAGCGGGGGTAAATGAGCAGTTCTTC. The receptor chain draws on TRBV6-1 and TRBJ2-1, with 13 bases aligning to TRBD2. CDR1 and CDR2, looked up from the germline V gene, are MNHNS and SASEGT. Taken from cysteine to phenylalanine, the CDR3 has 15 residues. Of all the DNA, just the CDR3 is kept, 45 bases in frame from base 1. Ends trimmed: V by 6 bases, J by 7 bases; bases unmatched to a gene: 6.